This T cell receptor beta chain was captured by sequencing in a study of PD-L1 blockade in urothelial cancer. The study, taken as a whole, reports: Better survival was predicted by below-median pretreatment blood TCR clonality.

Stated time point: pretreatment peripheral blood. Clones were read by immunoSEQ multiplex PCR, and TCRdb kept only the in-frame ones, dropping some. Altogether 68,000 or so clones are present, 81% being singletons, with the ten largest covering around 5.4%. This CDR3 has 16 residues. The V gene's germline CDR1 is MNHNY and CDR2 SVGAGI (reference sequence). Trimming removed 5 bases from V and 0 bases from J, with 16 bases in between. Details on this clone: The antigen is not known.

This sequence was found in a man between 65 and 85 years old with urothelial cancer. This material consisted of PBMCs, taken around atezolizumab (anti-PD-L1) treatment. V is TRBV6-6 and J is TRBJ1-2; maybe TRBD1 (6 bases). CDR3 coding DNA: TGTGCCAGCAGTCCTGGGCAGGGGCGAACTAACTATGGCTACACCTTC. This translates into CASSPGQGRTNYGYTF.